The 14 T cell receptor beta chains reported below all come from one sample, sequenced in a study of response to subunit inactivated influenza vaccine (dated by TCRdb to between 2017 and 2018). Library method: RT-PCR. Sequencing used an Illumina HiSeq 2500. TCRdb reworked the public reads: Q25 trimming with fastp, MiXCR clone assembly, productive beta chains retained. CDR3 protein duplicates are merged, each entry listing the most common genes and DNA. This sample has hundreds of thousands of distinct CDR3 sequences in its table, and 15% to 18% of those were observed once. The ten largest clones take up around a tenth of the sample. Sequences were derived from PBMCs from blood, sampled roughly 12 days after vaccination. These receptors all stem from a man aged 45-60 years who received an inactivated influenza vaccine. Donor details come from another sample of the same person, matched by shared clones.

The V gene is TRBV4-3, the J gene TRBJ2-3, with D perhaps TRBD2 (6 bases). Germline lookup yields CDR1 LGHNA and CDR2 YSLEER. This CDR3 comprises 16 residues. Trimming removed 1 base at V and 7 bases at J, with 18 bases between. Written as DNA, the CDR3 is TGCGCCAGCAGCCAAGTCGGGACTCCTCATCAGAATACGCAGTATTTT. Translation gives CASSQVGTPHQNTQYF.

J is TRBJ2-1 and V is TRBV2, with TRBD2 identical over 16 bases. Germline CDR1 SNHLY, CDR2 FYNNEI. V was pared by 6 bases and J by 1 base, with 3 bases of the junction left unmatched. This CDR3 comprises 17 residues. CDR3 DNA: TGTGCCAGCAGGGGGACTAGCGGGAGGGGGTCCTACAATGAGCAGTTCTTC. This codes for CASRGTSGRGSYNEQFF. Drawing the rest from reference TRBV2 and TRBJ2-1, the complete variable domain is EPEVTQTPSHQVTQMGQEVILRCVPISNHLYFYWYRQILGQKVEFLVSFYNNEISEKSEIFDDQFSVERPDGSNFTLKIRSTKLEDSAMYFCASRGTSGRGSYNEQFFGPGTRLTVL.

This clonotype was observed a handful of times. V gene TRBV20-1 combines with J gene TRBJ2-1; 13 nucleotides match TRBD2. V lost 5 bases to trimming and J lost 2 bases; unmatched junction nucleotides: 6. The CDR3 is made up of 16 amino acids. The germline gives CDR1 DFQATT, CDR2 SNEGSKA (reference sequence). In DNA form, the CDR3 reads TGCAGTGCTTCGCGAACTAGCGGGAGGGCCTACAATGAGCAGTTCTTC. Translating it yields CSASRTSGRAYNEQFF.

This clonotype was recorded a few times. J is TRBJ2-2 and V is TRBV20-1, with D perhaps TRBD2 (7 bases). Germline-derived CDR1 and CDR2 are DFQATT and SNEGSKA (reference sequence). The V and J ends lost 1 base and 5 bases respectively, with 17 bases between them. CDR3 length equals 16 residues. CDR3: CSARGGLAAPTGELFF. CDR3 nucleotides: TGCAGTGCTAGAGGGGGGCTAGCGGCCCCAACCGGGGAGCTGTTTTTT.

The chain joins TRBV2 to TRBJ2-7, with TRBD1 matching 10 bases. CDR3 length: 15 amino acids. The ends lost 4 bases at V and 2 bases at J; junction bases unmatched: 5. Germline V gene data show CDR1 as SNHLY and CDR2 as FYNNEI. Here the CDR3 DNA reads TGTGCCAGCAGTGTACGGGACAGGGGAACCTACGAGCAGTACTTC. It yields the protein CASSVRDRGTYEQYF. The variable domain in full, completed from reference TRBV2 and TRBJ2-7, reads EPEVTQTPSHQVTQMGQEVILRCVPISNHLYFYWYRQILGQKVEFLVSFYNNEISEKSEIFDDQFSVERPDGSNFTLKIRSTKLEDSAMYFCASSVRDRGTYEQYFGPGTRLTVT.

Of note for this clonotype: A read error may be the cause here, since a much bigger clone is one base away. The rearrangement links TRBV10-3 to TRBJ2-3; D uncertain. CDR1 is ENHRY and CDR2 is SYGVKD in the germline V gene. This CDR3 spans 13 amino acids. The CDR3 nucleotides read TGTGCCATCAGTGAGAAAATAAAAGATACGCAGTTTTTT. This gives the protein CAISEKIKDTQFF.

This clonotype was counted between two and nine times. DNA for the CDR3: TGCGCCAGCAGCGCCCTATTGGGGGTCAATGAGCGGCAGTTCTTC. Its translation is CASSALLGVNERQFF. The genes are TRBV4-3 and TRBJ2-1; the D call may be TRBD1 or TRBD2 (5 bases each). CDR1 and CDR2 from the germline V gene are LGHNA and YSLEER. The CDR3 has 15 amino acids. V gave up 5 bases and J gave up 12 bases, with 23 bases separating them.

The chain employs TRBV6-5 and TRBJ2-1, with 7 bases lining up with TRBD2. Germline V gene sequence: CDR1 MNHEY, CDR2 SVGAGI. Germline trimming cut 7 bases from V and 9 bases from J; bases unmatched to any gene: 9. This CDR3 has 13 amino acids. CDR3: CASIRLATSEQFF. As DNA, the CDR3 is TGTGCCAGCATTAGACTAGCTACGAGTGAGCAGTTCTTC.

The chain uses TRBV28 and TRBJ2-7; 8 bases line up with TRBD2. The CDR3 is made up of 14 amino acids. Germline V gene sequence: CDR1 MDHEN, CDR2 SYDVKM. Trimming took 7 bases from V and 3 from J; bases not matched to a gene: 8. CDR3 sequence: CASIDTSGIYEQYF. The CDR3 nucleotides are TGTGCCAGCATCGATACTAGCGGAATCTACGAGCAGTACTTC.

This clonotype was observed once. The chain joins TRBV12-3 or TRBV12-4 to TRBJ2-3; D is undetermined. V lost 1 base and J lost 1, with 9 bases in between. CDR3 length: 15 amino acids. CDR3 region: CASSLVGFGTDTQYF. The CDR3 DNA reads TGTGCCAGCAGTTTAGTGGGGTTTGGCACAGATACGCAGTATTTT.

The V and J genes are TRBV20-1 and TRBJ1-1; 10 bases map to TRBD1. With 6 bases clipped from V and 6 bases from J, the junction kept 7 bases outside the gene matches. CDR1 and CDR2 from the germline V gene are DFQATT and SNEGSKA (reference sequence). CDR3 size: 13 residues. The CDR3 DNA reads TGCAGTGCGCGGACAGGGGGGATCTCTGAAGCTTTCTTT. It yields the protein CSARTGGISEAFF.

The rearrangement joins TRBV7-2 to TRBJ2-2, with 12 bases matching TRBD2. The CDR3 consists of 18 residues. V lost 0 bases and J lost 4; bases outside the gene matches: 6. The V gene's germline CDR1 is SGHTA and CDR2 FQGNSA. CDR3 bases: TGTGCCAGCAGCTTAGCTAGGACTAGCGGGGCGGGCACCGGGGAGCTGTTTTTT. Translated: CASSLARTSGAGTGELFF.

This CDR3 reads CASSLGFETQGGTDTQYF. CDR3 DNA sequence: TGCGCCAGCAGCTTGGGGTTCGAGACCCAAGGAGGAACAGATACGCAGTATTTT. The chain recombines TRBV5-1 with TRBJ2-3; D might be TRBD2 (5 bases). This CDR3 spans 18 amino acids. Per germline, CDR1 SGHRS and CDR2 YFSETQ. V was trimmed by 0 bases and J by 3 bases, leaving 20 bases between them.

This clonotype was found many times. The junction differs from germline at one of its ends, possibly a read error. The chain employs TRBV6-2 or TRBV6-3 and TRBJ2-7; D may correspond to TRBD1 or TRBD2 (5 bases each). Per germline, CDR1 MNHEY and CDR2 SVGEGT. The CDR3 is 13 amino acids. For the CDR3, the DNA is TGTGCCAGCAGCCCAGGGAGCCCCTATGAGCAGTACTTC. Encoded protein: CASSPGSPYEQYF.